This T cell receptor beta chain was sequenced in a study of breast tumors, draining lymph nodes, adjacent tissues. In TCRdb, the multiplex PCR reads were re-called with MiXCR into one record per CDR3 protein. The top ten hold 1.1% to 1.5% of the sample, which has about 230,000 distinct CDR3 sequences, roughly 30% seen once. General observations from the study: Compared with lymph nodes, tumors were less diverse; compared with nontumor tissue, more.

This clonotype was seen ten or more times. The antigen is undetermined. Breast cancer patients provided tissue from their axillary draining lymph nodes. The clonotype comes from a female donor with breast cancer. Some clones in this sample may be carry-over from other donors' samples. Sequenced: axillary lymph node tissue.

CDR3 in amino acids: CASSLDRGAGDTQYF. CDR3 nucleotide sequence: TGTGCCAGCAGCTTAGATCGGGGGGCTGGAGATACGCAGTATTTT. The V gene is TRBV7-2, the J gene TRBJ2-3, with a possible D match to TRBD2 (7 bases). V shed 1 base and J shed 5 bases, with 13 bases lying between them. The CDR3 length is 15 residues. CDR1 is SGHTA, CDR2 FQGNSA, per germline.